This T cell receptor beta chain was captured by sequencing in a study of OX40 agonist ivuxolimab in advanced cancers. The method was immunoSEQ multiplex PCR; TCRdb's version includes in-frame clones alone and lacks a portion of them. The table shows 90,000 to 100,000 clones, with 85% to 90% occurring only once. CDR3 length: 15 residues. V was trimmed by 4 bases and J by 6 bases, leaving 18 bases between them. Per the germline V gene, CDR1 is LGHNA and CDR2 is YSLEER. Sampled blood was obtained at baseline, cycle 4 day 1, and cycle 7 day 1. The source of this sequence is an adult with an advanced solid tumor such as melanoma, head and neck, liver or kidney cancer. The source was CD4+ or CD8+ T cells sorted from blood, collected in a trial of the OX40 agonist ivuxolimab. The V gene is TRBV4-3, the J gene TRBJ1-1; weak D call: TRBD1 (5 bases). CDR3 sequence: CASSRERGSLSEAFF. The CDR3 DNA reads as TGCGCCAGCAGCCGGGAGAGGGGCAGCCTATCTGAAGCTTTCTTT.